These T cell receptor beta chains were read from a single sample in a study of T-cell reconstitution after alpha-beta-depleted transplantation in children. MiXCR, applied by TCRdb to the PCR reads, yields one record per CDR3 protein. The table shows about 72,000 distinct CDR3 sequences, with about 7% occurring only once. The input for sequencing was PBMCs from the stem cell graft donor, taken from the stem cell graft. The receptors were gathered from a human donor who donated a stem cell graft to a child with acute lymphoblastic leukemia. Both conserved end residues are part of each CDR3. A D gene is named only where the DNA matches it firmly. Size tells how often a clone was seen (once, few, many) or the class of an expanded clone, and some rows leave it out.

>TRBD2|TRBV10-1|-|TRBJ2-3
CASSESASGRTDTKYF
TGCGCCAGCAGTGAGTCGGCTAGCGGGAGGACAGATACGAAGTATTTT
>TRBD1|TRBV6-2/TRBV6-3|many|TRBJ2-3
CASRHLPGQGPDTQYF
TGTGCCAGCAGACACCTACCGGGACAGGGACCAGATACGCAGTATTTT
>TRBD2|TRBV7-8|many|TRBJ2-3
CASSFFSSGGDTQYF
TGTGCCAGCAGCTTCTTTTCTAGCGGGGGAGATACGCAGTATTTT
>-|TRBV12-3/TRBV12-4|-|TRBJ1-1
CASSLQSGTEAFF
TGTGCCAGCAGTTTGCAATCCGGGACTGAAGCTTTCTTT
>-|TRBV10-3|many|TRBJ2-7
CAISGTAYEQYF
TGTGCCATCAGTGGGACAGCCTACGAGCAGTACTTC
>TRBD1|TRBV27|many|TRBJ2-3
CASSPGQGTDTQYF
TGTGCCAGCAGTCCTGGACAGGGTACAGATACGCAGTATTTT
>TRBD2|TRBV29-1|few|TRBJ2-3
CSVIAGLLVPDTQYF
TGCAGCGTAATAGCGGGGCTGTTGGTTCCGGATACGCAGTATTTT
>-|TRBV5-5|few|TRBJ2-5
CASSYGDQETQYF
TGTGCCAGCAGTTATGGAGATCAGGAGACCCAGTACTTC
>TRBD1|TRBV4-3|many|TRBJ1-2
CASSQRDRANYGYTF
TGCGCCAGCAGCCAAAGGGACAGAGCTAACTATGGCTACACCTTC
>-|TRBV19|many|TRBJ1-4
CATSRELHEKLFF
TGTGCCACCAGCCGGGAGCTACATGAAAAACTGTTTTTT
>-|TRBV12-3/TRBV12-4|many|TRBJ1-5
CASSINSQGRDQPQHF
TGTGCCAGCAGTATCAACTCACAGGGTAGGGATCAGCCCCAGCATTTT
>-|TRBV5-6|many|TRBJ2-7
CASSFWRSSYEQYF
TGTGCCAGCAGCTTTTGGCGTAGCTCCTACGAGCAGTACTTC
>TRBD2|TRBV9|-|TRBJ2-1
CASSVAASGKNEQFF
TGTGCCAGCAGCGTAGCGGCTAGCGGGAAGAATGAGCAGTTCTTC
>-|TRBV10-3|few|TRBJ1-4
CAISEFIGEAYEKLFF
TGTGCCATCAGTGAGTTCATCGGGGAAGCCTACGAAAAACTGTTTTTT
>-|TRBV24-1|many|TRBJ2-2
CATSDSRWKNTGELFF
TGTGCCACCAGTGATTCGAGGTGGAAGAACACCGGGGAGCTGTTTTTT
>TRBD2|TRBV4-1|many|TRBJ2-7
CASSQEGWELAGVYEQYF
TGCGCCAGCAGCCAAGAAGGCTGGGAACTAGCGGGAGTCTACGAGCAGTACTTC
>TRBD1|TRBV29-1|many|TRBJ2-3
CSSTGGADTQYF
TGCAGCAGTACAGGGGGCGCAGATACGCAGTATTTT
>-|TRBV6-6|many|TRBJ2-3
CASTVGKDTQYF
TGTGCCAGCACCGTGGGTAAAGATACGCAGTATTTT
>-|TRBV5-5|many|TRBJ1-1
CASSFGAGWSEAFF
TGTGCCAGCAGCTTTGGGGCAGGGTGGTCTGAAGCTTTCTTT
>-|TRBV29-1|-|TRBJ1-4
CSVDAGRNEKLFF
TGCAGCGTTGATGCGGGTAGAAATGAAAAACTGTTTTTT
>TRBD2|TRBV28|-|TRBJ2-7
CASMRGGSTYEQYF
TGTGCCAGCATGCGTGGCGGGAGTACCTACGAGCAGTACTTC
>-|TRBV5-4|-|TRBJ1-2
CASSPPGVKANYGYTF
TGTGCCAGCAGCCCCCCGGGGGTTAAGGCTAACTATGGCTACACCTTC
>TRBD1|TRBV7-9|-|TRBJ1-1
CASNFGQGSTEAFF
TGTGCCAGCAACTTCGGACAGGGATCCACTGAAGCTTTCTTT
>-|TRBV18|few|TRBJ1-5
CASSPLAGESQPQHF
TGTGCCAGCTCACCACTTGCAGGGGAAAGTCAGCCCCAGCATTTT
>TRBD1|TRBV9|-|TRBJ1-1
CASSVRPGGNTEDFF
TGTGCCAGCAGCGTCCGACCAGGGGGAAACACTGAAGATTTCTTT
>-|TRBV2|few|TRBJ1-1
CASSVTGRSTEAFF
TGTGCCAGCAGTGTCACAGGGAGAAGCACTGAAGCTTTCTTT
>-|TRBV12-3/TRBV12-4|many|TRBJ1-1
CATSRVGTEAFF
TGTGCCACCAGCCGGGTTGGGACTGAAGCTTTCTTT
>TRBD2|TRBV7-7|few|TRBJ2-1
CASSLGGAGAYNEQFF
TGTGCCAGCAGCTTAGGGGGAGCGGGGGCCTACAATGAGCAGTTCTTC
>-|TRBV4-1|many|TRBJ2-1
CASSRTIADRSSYNEQFF
TGCGCCAGCAGCCGTACGATTGCTGACCGGAGCTCCTACAATGAGCAGTTCTTC
>-|TRBV5-1|-|TRBJ1-1
CASSFGGPGGEAFF
TGCGCCAGCAGCTTCGGCGGTCCCGGTGGTGAAGCTTTCTTT
>TRBD1|TRBV5-1|many|TRBJ2-5
CASSWTGDKETQYF
TGCGCCAGCAGCTGGACAGGGGATAAGGAGACCCAGTACTTC
>-|TRBV10-2|many|TRBJ2-1
CASSEAPRASSSEQFF
TGCGCCAGCAGTGAGGCCCCGCGGGCTAGTTCCAGTGAGCAGTTCTTC
>TRBD1|TRBV28|many|TRBJ1-2
CASSSPGGADYGYTF
TGTGCCAGCAGTTCCCCAGGGGGCGCAGACTATGGCTACACCTTC
>TRBD1|TRBV5-1|many|TRBJ1-2
CASSLWTGTESSGGYTF
TGCGCCAGCAGCTTGTGGACAGGGACGGAGAGCTCTGGCGGCTACACCTTC
>-|TRBV6-5|-|TRBJ2-3
CASSYGDLYTQYF
TGTGCCAGCAGTTACGGGGACTTATATACGCAGTATTTT
>-|TRBV6-2/TRBV6-3|few|TRBJ2-7
CAGRQTSSYEQYF
TGTGCCGGTCGACAGACTAGCTCCTACGAGCAGTACTTC
>TRBD1|TRBV6-5|-|TRBJ1-6
CASSYSGQGNSPLHF
TGTGCCAGCAGTTACTCCGGACAGGGGAATTCACCCCTCCACTTT
>TRBD2|TRBV12-3/TRBV12-4|many|TRBJ2-2
CASSLAGGPSGTGELFF
TGTGCCAGCAGTTTAGCGGGAGGGCCCTCGGGGACCGGGGAGCTGTTTTTT
>-|TRBV25-1|many|TRBJ2-5
CATRTEEETQYF
TGTGCCACCAGGACCGAGGAGGAGACCCAGTACTTC
>-|TRBV28|many|TRBJ1-5
CASSFVQVSNQPQHF
TGTGCCAGCAGTTTCGTACAGGTTAGCAATCAGCCCCAGCATTTT
>-|TRBV5-4|-|TRBJ1-1
CASSLELAGRRTEAFF
TGTGCCAGCAGCTTGGAATTAGCAGGGCGGAGAACTGAAGCTTTCTTT
>-|TRBV28|few|TRBJ2-2
CASQGNTGELFF
TGTGCCAGCCAGGGGAACACCGGGGAGCTGTTTTTT
>-|TRBV10-3|many|TRBJ2-7
CAIGGMVYEQYF
TGTGCCATCGGGGGAATGGTCTACGAGCAGTACTTC
>-|TRBV20-1|many|TRBJ1-5
CSAGLGGNQPQHF
TGCAGTGCGGGCCTTGGAGGCAATCAGCCCCAGCATTTT
>-|TRBV12-3/TRBV12-4|many|TRBJ2-3
CASSLAAQTDTQYF
TGTGCCAGCAGTTTGGCAGCCCAAACAGATACACAGTATTTT
>TRBD1|TRBV15|many|TRBJ1-1
CATSRDKGAKGTEAFF
TGTGCCACCAGCAGAGATAAGGGGGCGAAGGGCACTGAAGCTTTCTTT
>TRBD1|TRBV19|few|TRBJ1-1
CASSTQYRGNAFF
TGTGCCAGTAGTACCCAATACAGGGGTAATGCTTTCTTT
>-|TRBV11-1|many|TRBJ2-1
CASSLRGRNEQFF
TGTGCCAGCAGCTTACGGGGGAGAAATGAGCAGTTCTTC
>TRBD2|TRBV5-1|many|TRBJ2-1
CASSFGLAGVNEQFF
TGCGCCAGCAGCTTCGGCCTAGCGGGAGTCAATGAGCAGTTCTTC
>-|TRBV5-1|many|TRBJ2-5
CASSWMGNQETQYF
TGCGCCAGCAGCTGGATGGGTAACCAAGAGACCCAGTACTTC
>-|TRBV7-9|many|TRBJ2-6
CASSPRDVLTF
TGTGCCAGCAGCCCGAGGGACGTCCTGACTTTC